This TCR beta chain derives from a study of OX40 agonist ivuxolimab in advanced cancers. At the level of the study: Mean age approximately 55 years, range about 20 to 90; about 85% male.

A remark on this clone: The antigen remains unidentified.

Study observations and caveats: On average, CD8+ T cells had more expanded clones than CD4+.

Clones were sequenced by immunoSEQ multiplex PCR, and TCRdb holds only the in-frame ones, with some missing. The sample includes 50,000 or so clones, 86% of them seen just once. The starting material was CD4+ or CD8+ T cells sorted from blood, obtained in a trial of the OX40 agonist ivuxolimab. The TCR comes from an adult with an advanced solid tumor such as melanoma, head and neck, liver or kidney cancer.

The CDR3 DNA reads as TGTGCCAGCAGTTTACAGGGGGACGCCGAGCAGTACTTC. Protein: CASSLQGDAEQYF. This chain connects TRBV28 to TRBJ2-7; 7 positions agree with TRBD1. Germline CDR1 is MDHEN and CDR2 is SYDVKM. This CDR3 spans 13 amino acids. The V gene end was trimmed by 2 bases and the J gene end by 6 bases; junction bases not matched to a gene: 4.